This T cell receptor (beta chain) came from a study of T cells in Graves' hyperthyroidism and ophthalmopathy. Study-level points and caveats: Blood shared most expanded thyroid clonotypes above 0.001.

In this sample, this clonotype turned up many times. Its matching antigen is unknown. This CDR3 has 14 amino acids. CDR1 is DFQATT, CDR2 SNEGSKA, per germline (reference sequence). Trimming removed 4 bases from V and 2 bases from J; junction bases left unmatched: 3. Authors of the study amplified TCR beta CDR3 regions from RNA transcripts. An initial round of RT-PCR targeting the TCR CDR3 relied on the HTBI primer set. TCRdb re-analysed the multiplex PCR reads in MiXCR, keeping a single row per CDR3 protein. The sample records about 290,000 distinct CDR3 sequences, roughly 15% being singletons. Uncontrolled infection, other autoimmune disease, pregnancy or lactation barred patients from enrollment. Blood was drawn at first hyperthyroidism diagnosis, before any ophthalmopathy symptoms.

The source of this sequence is a woman aged 50 to 65 with Graves' hyperthyroidism that later progressed to Graves' ophthalmopathy. Sequenced sample: blood. The chain carries TRBV20-1 and TRBJ1-5, with 9 bases lining up with TRBD1. CDR3: CSANRGLGNQPQHF. CDR3 sequence (DNA): TGCAGTGCTAACAGGGGGCTGGGCAATCAGCCCCAGCATTTT.